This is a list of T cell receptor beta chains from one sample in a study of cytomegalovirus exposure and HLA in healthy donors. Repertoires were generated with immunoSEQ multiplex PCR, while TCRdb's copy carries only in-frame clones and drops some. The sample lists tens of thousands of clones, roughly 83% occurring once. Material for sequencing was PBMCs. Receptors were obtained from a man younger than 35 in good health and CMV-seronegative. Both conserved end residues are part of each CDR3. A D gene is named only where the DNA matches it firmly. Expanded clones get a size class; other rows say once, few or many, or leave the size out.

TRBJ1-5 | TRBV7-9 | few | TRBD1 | CASNTAGGDQPQHF | TGTGCCAGCAATACAGCAGGGGGAGATCAGCCCCAGCATTTT
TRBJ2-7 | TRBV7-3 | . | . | CASSEQGTSYEQYF | TGTGCCAGCAGCGAACAGGGGACTTCCTACGAGCAGTACTTC
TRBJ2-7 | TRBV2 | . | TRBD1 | CASSGSGGRREQYF | TGTGCCAGCAGTGGTTCAGGGGGCCGGCGGGAGCAGTACTTC
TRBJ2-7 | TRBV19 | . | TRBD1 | CASRTRTGGSEQYF | TGTGCCAGTAGAACCCGTACAGGGGGAAGCGAGCAGTACTTC
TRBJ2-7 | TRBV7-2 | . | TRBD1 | CASSLENRDRGSSYEQYF | TGTGCCAGCAGCTTAGAGAACCGGGACAGAGGTAGCTCCTACGAGCAGTACTTC
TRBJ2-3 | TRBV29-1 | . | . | CSVRFSGSTDTQYF | TGCAGCGTCAGATTTAGCGGCAGCACAGATACGCAGTATTTT
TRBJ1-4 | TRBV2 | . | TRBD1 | CASRSGGEKLFF | TGTGCCAGCAGGTCAGGGGGGGAAAAACTGTTTTTT
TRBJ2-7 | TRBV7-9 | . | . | CASSSGPQPEQYF | TGTGCCAGCAGCTCAGGGCCCCAGCCCGAGCAGTACTTC
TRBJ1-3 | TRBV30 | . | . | CAWSVSGNTIYF | TGTGCCTGGAGTGTCTCCGGAAACACCATATATTTT
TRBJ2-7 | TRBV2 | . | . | CASRSSRGPYEQYF | TGTGCCAGCAGGTCATCCAGGGGTCCCTACGAGCAGTACTTC
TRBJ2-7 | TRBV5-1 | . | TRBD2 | CASRKGTSGQYEQYF | TGCGCCAGCAGAAAGGGGACTAGCGGACAGTACGAGCAGTACTTC
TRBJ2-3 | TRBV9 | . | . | CASGGTPGTDTQYF | TGTGCCAGCGGCGGCACTCCGGGGACAGATACGCAGTATTTT
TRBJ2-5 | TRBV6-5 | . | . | CASMTYLTEQETQYF | TGTGCCAGCATGACTTACCTGACGGAGCAAGAGACCCAGTACTTC
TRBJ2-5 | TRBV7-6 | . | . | CASSPFGSQETQYF | TGTGCCAGCAGCCCCTTCGGGTCACAAGAGACCCAGTACTTC
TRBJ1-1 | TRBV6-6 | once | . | CAILKPYSYTEAFF | TGTGCCATCTTGAAGCCTTACAGCTACACTGAAGCTTTCTTT
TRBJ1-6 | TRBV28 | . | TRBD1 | CASSYPGQGWSPLHF | TGTGCCAGCAGTTACCCGGGACAGGGATGGTCACCCCTCCACTTT
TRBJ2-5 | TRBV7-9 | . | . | CASSFAQETQYF | TGTGCCAGCAGCTTCGCCCAGGAGACCCAGTACTTC
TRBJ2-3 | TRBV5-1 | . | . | CASSRTATTDTQYF | TGCGCCAGCAGCAGGACAGCTACCACAGATACGCAGTATTTT
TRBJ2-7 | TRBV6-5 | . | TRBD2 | CASSYFPGTSVFEQYF | TGTGCCAGCAGTTACTTTCCCGGGACTAGCGTCTTCGAGCAGTACTTC
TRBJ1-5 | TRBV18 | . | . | CASSLKSGGTSNQPQHF | TGTGCCAGCTCACTTAAATCGGGGGGAACTAGCAATCAGCCCCAGCATTTT
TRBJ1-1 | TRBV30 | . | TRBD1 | CASDRGPNTEAFF | TGTGCTTCGGACAGGGGTCCGAACACTGAAGCTTTCTTT
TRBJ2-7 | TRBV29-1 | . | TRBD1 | CSVGTGDGQYF | TGCAGCGTTGGGACAGGGGATGGGCAGTACTTC
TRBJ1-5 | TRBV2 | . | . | CASSGVAGKGQPQHF | TGTGCCAGCAGTGGGGTTGCGGGGAAGGGTCAGCCCCAGCATTTT
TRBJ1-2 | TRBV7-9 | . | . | CASSARVDYGYTF | TGTGCCAGCAGCGCCAGGGTGGACTATGGCTACACCTTC
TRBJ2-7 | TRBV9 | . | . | CASSLRTGSYEQYF | TGTGCCAGCAGCCTACGGACTGGTTCCTACGAGCAGTACTTC
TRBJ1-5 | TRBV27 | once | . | CASSLEWSNQPQHF | TGTGCCAGCAGTTTGGAGTGGAGCAATCAGCCCCAGCATTTT
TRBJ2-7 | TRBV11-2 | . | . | CASSSRRGLSYEQYF | TGTGCCAGCAGCTCTCGAAGGGGCCTCTCCTACGAGCAGTACTTC
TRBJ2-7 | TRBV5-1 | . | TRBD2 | CASSLGTSGTYEQYF | TGCGCCAGCAGCTTAGGGACTAGCGGGACATACGAGCAGTACTTC
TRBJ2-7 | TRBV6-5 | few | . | CASSYSPVADQYEQYF | TGTGCCAGCAGTTACTCCCCAGTGGCGGATCAATACGAGCAGTACTTC
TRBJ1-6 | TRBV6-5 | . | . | CASSRGLQSPLHF | TGTGCCAGCTCTCGAGGCTTGCAGTCACCCCTCCACTTT
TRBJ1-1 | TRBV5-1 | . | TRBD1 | CASSTPGQGTEAFF | TGCGCCAGCAGCACACCGGGACAGGGGACTGAAGCTTTCTTT
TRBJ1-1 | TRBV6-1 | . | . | CASGGPYRVSTEAFF | TGTGCCAGCGGTGGTCCTTACAGGGTAAGCACTGAAGCTTTCTTT
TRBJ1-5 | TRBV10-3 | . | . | CAIGGSSNQPQHF | TGTGCCATCGGGGGGAGTAGCAATCAGCCCCAGCATTTT
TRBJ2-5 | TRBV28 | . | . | CAIAELRQYF | TGTGCCATCGCTGAACTGCGGCAGTACTTC
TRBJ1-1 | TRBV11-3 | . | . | CASSLDAGAEAFF | TGTGCCAGCAGCTTAGACGCAGGCGCTGAAGCTTTCTTT
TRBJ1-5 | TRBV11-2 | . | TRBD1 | CASSSMTGAGQPQHF | TGTGCCAGCAGCAGTATGACAGGGGCCGGTCAGCCCCAGCATTTT
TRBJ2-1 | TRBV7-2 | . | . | CASSSTLIESYNEQFF | TGTGCCAGCAGCTCTACCTTGATCGAGTCCTACAATGAGCAGTTCTTC
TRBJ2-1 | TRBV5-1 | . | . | CASSLGGGELYNEQFF | TGCGCCAGCAGCCTGGGTGGCGGGGAACTCTACAATGAGCAGTTCTTC
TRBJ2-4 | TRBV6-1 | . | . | CASSEAVAKNIQYF | TGTGCCAGCAGTGAAGCCGTAGCCAAAAACATTCAGTACTTC
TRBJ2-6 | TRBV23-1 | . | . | CASSQPGPPSGANVLTF | TGCGCCAGCAGTCAGCCAGGGCCACCCTCTGGGGCCAACGTCCTGACTTTC
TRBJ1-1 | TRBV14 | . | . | CASSQRGLNTEAFF | TGTGCCAGCAGCCAACGCGGCTTGAACACTGAAGCTTTCTTT
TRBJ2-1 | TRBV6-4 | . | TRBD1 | CASSAGGSYNEQFF | TGTGCCAGCAGTGCAGGGGGCTCCTACAATGAGCAGTTCTTC
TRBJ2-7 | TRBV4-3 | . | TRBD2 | CASSPSGRPYEQYF | TGCGCCAGCAGCCCAAGCGGGAGGCCCTACGAGCAGTACTTC
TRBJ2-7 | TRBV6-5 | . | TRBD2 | CASSWTSDAYEQYF | TGTGCCAGCAGTTGGACTAGCGACGCCTACGAGCAGTACTTC
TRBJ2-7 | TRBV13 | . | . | CASSLRGQSYEQYF | TGTGCCAGCAGCTTGCGGGGGCAGTCCTACGAGCAGTACTTC
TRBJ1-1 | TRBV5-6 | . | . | CASTTTDRTNTEAFF | TGTGCCAGCACCACGACGGACAGAACGAACACTGAAGCTTTCTTT
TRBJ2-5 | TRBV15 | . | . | CATSRPLETQYF | TGTGCCACCAGCAGACCCCTCGAGACCCAGTACTTC
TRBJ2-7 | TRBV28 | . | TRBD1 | CASSDTGVSLYEQYF | TGTGCCAGCAGTGATACAGGGGTTTCCTTGTACGAGCAGTACTTC
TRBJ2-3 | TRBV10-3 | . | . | CAISELTDTQYF | TGTGCCATCAGTGAGCTCACAGATACGCAGTATTTT
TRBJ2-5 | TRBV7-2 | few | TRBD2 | CASSSTGLAGKDETQYF | TGTGCCAGCAGCTCTACGGGACTAGCGGGAAAGGATGAGACCCAGTACTTC
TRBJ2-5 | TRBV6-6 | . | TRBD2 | CASSYQRDPKTQYF | TGTGCCAGCAGTTACCAGCGGGACCCGAAGACCCAGTACTTC
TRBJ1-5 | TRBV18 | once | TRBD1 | CASSKDTGVGNQPQHF | TGTGCCAGCTCAAAAGATACAGGGGTCGGGAATCAGCCCCAGCATTTT
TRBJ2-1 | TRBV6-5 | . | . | CASSSKGVFSYNEQFF | TGTGCCAGCAGTTCTAAGGGGGTCTTCTCCTACAATGAGCAGTTCTTC
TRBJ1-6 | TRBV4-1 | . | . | CASSQDQGSSYNSPLHF | TGCGCCAGCAGCCAAGATCAGGGGAGCTCCTATAATTCACCCCTCCACTTT
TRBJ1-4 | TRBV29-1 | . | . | CSTRVSGATNEKLFF | TGCAGCACCCGGGTTTCGGGTGCAACTAATGAAAAACTGTTTTTT
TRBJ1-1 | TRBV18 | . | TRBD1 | CASSRGQHRRINTEAFF | TGTGCCAGCTCACGGGGACAGCATAGAAGGATTAACACTGAAGCTTTCTTT
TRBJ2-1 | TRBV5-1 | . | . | CASSQHQGNEQFF | TGCGCCAGCAGCCAACATCAGGGGAATGAGCAGTTCTTC
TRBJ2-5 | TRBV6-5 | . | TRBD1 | CASSYGTGAETQYF | TGTGCCAGCAGTTACGGGACAGGGGCAGAGACCCAGTACTTC
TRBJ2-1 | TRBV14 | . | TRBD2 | CASSPHGRLAGGSSYNEQFF | TGTGCCAGCAGCCCACACGGCAGACTAGCGGGAGGGAGCTCCTACAATGAGCAGTTCTTC